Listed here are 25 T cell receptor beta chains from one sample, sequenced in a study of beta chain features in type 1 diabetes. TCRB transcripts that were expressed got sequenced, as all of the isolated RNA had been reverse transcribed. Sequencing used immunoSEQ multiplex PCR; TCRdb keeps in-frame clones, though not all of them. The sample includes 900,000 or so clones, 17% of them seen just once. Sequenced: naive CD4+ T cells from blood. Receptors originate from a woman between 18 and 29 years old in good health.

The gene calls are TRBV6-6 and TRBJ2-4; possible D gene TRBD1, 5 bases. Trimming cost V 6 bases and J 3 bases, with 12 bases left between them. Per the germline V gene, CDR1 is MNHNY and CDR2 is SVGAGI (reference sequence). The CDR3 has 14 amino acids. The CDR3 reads CASSQGRGKNIQYF. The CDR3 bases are TGTGCCAGCAGCCAGGGTAGGGGCAAAAACATTCAGTACTTC.

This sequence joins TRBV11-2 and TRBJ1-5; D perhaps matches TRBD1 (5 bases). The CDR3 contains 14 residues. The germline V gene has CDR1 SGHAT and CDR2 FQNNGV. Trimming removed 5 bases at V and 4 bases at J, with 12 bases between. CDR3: CASSSSGYNQPQHF. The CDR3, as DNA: TGTGCCAGCAGCAGTTCAGGGTATAATCAGCCCCAGCATTTT.

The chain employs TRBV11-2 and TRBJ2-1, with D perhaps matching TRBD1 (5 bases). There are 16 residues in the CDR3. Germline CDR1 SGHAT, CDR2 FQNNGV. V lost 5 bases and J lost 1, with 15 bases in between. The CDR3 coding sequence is TGTGCCAGCAGCCCAATCGCGGCAGGGTCCTACAATGAGCAGTTCTTC. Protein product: CASSPIAAGSYNEQFF.

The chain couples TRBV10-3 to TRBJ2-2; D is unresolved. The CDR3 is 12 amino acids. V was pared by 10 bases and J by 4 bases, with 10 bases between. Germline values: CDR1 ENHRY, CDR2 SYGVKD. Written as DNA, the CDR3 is TGTGCCACCGGGCAGGTCACCGGGGAGCTGTTTTTT. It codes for CATGQVTGELFF.

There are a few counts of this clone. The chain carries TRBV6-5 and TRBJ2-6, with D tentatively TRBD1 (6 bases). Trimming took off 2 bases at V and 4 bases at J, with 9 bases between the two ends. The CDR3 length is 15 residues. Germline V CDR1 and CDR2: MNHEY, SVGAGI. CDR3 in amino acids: CASSYQGPGANVLTF. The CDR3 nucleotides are TGTGCCAGCAGTTACCAGGGGCCCGGGGCCAACGTCCTGACTTTC.

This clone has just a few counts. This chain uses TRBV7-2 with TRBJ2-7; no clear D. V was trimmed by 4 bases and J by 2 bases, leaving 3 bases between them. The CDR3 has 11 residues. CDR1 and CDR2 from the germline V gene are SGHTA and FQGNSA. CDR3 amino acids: CASSSPYEQYF. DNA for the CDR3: TGTGCCAGCAGCTCGCCCTACGAGCAGTACTTC.

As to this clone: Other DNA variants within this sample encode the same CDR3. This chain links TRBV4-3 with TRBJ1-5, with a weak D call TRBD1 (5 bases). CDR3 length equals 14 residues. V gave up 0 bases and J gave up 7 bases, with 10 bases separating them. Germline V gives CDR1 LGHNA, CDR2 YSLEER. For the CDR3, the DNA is TGCGCCAGCAGCCAAGACAGGGTTGGCCAGCCCCAGCATTTT. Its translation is CASSQDRVGQPQHF.

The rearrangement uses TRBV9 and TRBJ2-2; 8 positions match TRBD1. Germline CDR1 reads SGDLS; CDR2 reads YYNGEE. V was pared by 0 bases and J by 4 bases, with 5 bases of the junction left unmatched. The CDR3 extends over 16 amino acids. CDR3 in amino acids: CASSVGAGGRTGELFF. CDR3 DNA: TGTGCCAGCAGCGTAGGGGCAGGGGGCCGCACCGGGGAGCTGTTTTTT.

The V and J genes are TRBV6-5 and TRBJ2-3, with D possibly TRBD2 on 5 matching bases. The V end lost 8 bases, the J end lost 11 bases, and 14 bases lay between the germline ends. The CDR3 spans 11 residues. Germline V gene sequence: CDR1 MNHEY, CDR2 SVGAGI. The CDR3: CASRSGRGQYF. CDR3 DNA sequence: TGTGCCAGCCGCTCGGGTCGGGGGCAGTATTTT.

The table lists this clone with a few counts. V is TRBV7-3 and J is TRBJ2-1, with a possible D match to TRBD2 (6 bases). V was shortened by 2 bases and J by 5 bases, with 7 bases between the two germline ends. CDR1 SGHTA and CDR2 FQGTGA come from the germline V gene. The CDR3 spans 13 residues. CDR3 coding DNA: TGTGCCAGCAGCTTAGGGGAGGACAATGAGCAGTTCTTC. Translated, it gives CASSLGEDNEQFF.

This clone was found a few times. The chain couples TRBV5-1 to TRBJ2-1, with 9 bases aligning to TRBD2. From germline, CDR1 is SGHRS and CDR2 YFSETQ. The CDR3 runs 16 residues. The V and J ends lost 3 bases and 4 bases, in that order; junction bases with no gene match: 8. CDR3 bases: TGCGCCAGCAGCTCTCCTATTCTAGCGGGGTACAATGAGCAGTTCTTC. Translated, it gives CASSSPILAGYNEQFF.

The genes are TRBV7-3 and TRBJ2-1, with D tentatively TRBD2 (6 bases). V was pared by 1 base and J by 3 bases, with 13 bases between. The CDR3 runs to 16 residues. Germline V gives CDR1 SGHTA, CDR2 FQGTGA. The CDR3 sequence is CASSLSGGVYYNEQFF. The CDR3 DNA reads TGTGCCAGCAGCTTAAGTGGCGGGGTTTACTACAATGAGCAGTTCTTC.

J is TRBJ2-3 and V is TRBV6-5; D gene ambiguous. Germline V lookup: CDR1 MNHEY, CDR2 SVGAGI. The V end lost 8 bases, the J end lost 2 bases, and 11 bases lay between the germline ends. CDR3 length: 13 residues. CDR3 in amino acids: CASGQAHTDTQYF. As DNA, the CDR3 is TGTGCCAGCGGGCAGGCACACACAGATACGCAGTATTTT.

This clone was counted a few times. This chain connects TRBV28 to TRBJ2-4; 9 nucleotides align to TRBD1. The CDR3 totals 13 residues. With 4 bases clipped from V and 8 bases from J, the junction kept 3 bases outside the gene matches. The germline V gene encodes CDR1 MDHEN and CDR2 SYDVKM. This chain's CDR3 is CASSSGQGDIQYF. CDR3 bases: TGTGCCAGCAGTTCGGGACAGGGCGACATTCAGTACTTC. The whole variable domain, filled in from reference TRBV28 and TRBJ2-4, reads DVKVTQSSRYLVKRTGEKVFLECVQDMDHENMFWYRQDPGLGLRLIYFSYDVKMKEKGDIPEGYSVSREKKERFSLILESASTNQTSMYLCASSSGQGDIQYFGAGTRLSVL.

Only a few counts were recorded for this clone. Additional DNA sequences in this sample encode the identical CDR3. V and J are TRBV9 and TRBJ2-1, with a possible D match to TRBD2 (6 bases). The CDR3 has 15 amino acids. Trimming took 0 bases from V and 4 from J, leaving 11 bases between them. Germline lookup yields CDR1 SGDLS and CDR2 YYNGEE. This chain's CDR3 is CASSVALAAYNEQFF. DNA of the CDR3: TGTGCCAGCAGCGTAGCGTTAGCGGCTTACAATGAGCAGTTCTTC.

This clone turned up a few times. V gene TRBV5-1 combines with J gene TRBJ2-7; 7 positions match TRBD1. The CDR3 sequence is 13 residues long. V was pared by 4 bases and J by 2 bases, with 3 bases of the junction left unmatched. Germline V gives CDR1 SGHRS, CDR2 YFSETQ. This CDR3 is CASSMQGAYEQYF. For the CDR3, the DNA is TGCGCCAGCAGCATGCAGGGGGCCTACGAGCAGTACTTC.

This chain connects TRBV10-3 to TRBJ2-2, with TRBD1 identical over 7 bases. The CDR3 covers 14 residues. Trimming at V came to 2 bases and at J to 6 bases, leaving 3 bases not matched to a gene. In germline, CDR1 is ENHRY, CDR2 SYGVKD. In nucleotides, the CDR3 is TGTGCCATCAGTGAGGACAGGGAGCCCGGGGAGCTGTTTTTT. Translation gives CAISEDREPGELFF.

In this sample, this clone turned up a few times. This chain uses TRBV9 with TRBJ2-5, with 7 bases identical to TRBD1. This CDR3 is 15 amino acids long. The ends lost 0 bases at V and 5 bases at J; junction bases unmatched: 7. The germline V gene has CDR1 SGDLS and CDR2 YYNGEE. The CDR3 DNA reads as TGTGCCAGCAGCGTAGGGTTAAGGGGGCAGGAGACCCAGTACTTC. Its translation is CASSVGLRGQETQYF.

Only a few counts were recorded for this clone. The CDR3, as DNA: TGTGCCAGTAGTTACCGGGACTCAACTTACGAGCAGTACTTC. Residues: CASSYRDSTYEQYF. The V gene is TRBV19, the J gene TRBJ2-7; D is possibly TRBD2 (6 bases). The CDR3 has 14 residues. The V gene lost 5 bases and the J gene lost 4 bases, with 15 bases spanning the gap. CDR1 LNHDA and CDR2 SQIVND come from the germline V gene (reference sequence).

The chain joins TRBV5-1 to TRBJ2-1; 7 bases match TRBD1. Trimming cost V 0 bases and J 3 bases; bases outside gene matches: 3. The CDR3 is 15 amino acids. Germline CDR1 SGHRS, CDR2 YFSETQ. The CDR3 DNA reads TGCGCCAGCAGCTTGGTGGGACAGAGCTACAATGAGCAGTTCTTC. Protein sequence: CASSLVGQSYNEQFF.

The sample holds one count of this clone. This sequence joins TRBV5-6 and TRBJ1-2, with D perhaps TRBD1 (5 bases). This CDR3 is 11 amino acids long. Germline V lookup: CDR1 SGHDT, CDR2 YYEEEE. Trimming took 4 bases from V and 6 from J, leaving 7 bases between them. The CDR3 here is CASSVRDGYTF. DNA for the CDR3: TGTGCCAGCAGCGTCAGGGATGGCTACACCTTC.

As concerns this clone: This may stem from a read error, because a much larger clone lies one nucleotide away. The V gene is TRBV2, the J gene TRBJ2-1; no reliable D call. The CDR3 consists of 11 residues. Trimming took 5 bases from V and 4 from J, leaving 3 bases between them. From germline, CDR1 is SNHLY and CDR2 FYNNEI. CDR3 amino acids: CASSFYNEQFF. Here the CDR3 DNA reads TGTGCCAGCAGTTTTTACAATGAGCAGTTCTTC.

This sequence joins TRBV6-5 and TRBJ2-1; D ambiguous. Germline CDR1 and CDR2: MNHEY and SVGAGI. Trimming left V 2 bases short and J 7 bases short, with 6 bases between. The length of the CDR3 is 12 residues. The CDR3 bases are TGTGCCAGCAGTTACCCCGTAAATGAGCAGTTCTTC. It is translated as CASSYPVNEQFF.

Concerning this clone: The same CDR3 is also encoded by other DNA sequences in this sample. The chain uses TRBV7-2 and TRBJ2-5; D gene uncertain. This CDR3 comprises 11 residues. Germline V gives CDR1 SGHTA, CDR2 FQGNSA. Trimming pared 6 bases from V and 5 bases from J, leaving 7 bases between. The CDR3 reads CASRQQETQYF. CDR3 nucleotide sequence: TGTGCCAGCAGACAACAGGAGACCCAGTACTTC.

The DNA for the CDR3 is TGTGCCAGCTCGGTCGTTGGGCTAGCGACCGGGGAGCTGTTTTTT. Translated: CASSVVGLATGELFF. The genes are TRBV2 and TRBJ2-2; tentatively, D is TRBD2 (6 bases). CDR1 SNHLY and CDR2 FYNNEI come from the germline V gene. V was shortened by 8 bases and J by 5 bases, with 18 bases between the two germline ends. The CDR3 has 15 residues. The complete variable domain, with remaining parts taken from reference TRBV2 and TRBJ2-2, reads EPEVTQTPSHQVTQMGQEVILRCVPISNHLYFYWYRQILGQKVEFLVSFYNNEISEKSEIFDDQFSVERPDGSNFTLKIRSTKLEDSAMYFCASSVVGLATGELFFGEGSRLTVL.